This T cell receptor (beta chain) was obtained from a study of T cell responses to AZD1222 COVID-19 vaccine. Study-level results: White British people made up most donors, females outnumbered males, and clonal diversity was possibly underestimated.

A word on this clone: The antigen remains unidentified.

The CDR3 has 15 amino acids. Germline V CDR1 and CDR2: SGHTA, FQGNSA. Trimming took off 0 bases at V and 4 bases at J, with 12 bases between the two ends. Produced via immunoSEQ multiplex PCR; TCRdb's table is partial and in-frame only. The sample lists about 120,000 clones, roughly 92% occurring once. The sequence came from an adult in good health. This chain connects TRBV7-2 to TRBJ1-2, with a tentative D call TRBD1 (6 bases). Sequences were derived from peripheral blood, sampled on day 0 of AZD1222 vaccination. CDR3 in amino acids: CASSLAAGESYGYTF. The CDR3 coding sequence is TGTGCCAGCAGCTTAGCGGCAGGGGAGTCCTATGGCTACACCTTC.